This T cell receptor (beta chain) was retrieved from a study of regulatory and conventional T cells in RAG deficiency. Study-wide results and limits: Omenn patients showed >80% Treg-Tconv overlap and shorter CDR3 lengths. In Omenn syndrome, sorted "Tregs" may be peripherally activated cells. Other subsets showed about 10-fold reductions, but Treg unique TCR beta sequences fell approximately 100-fold in these patients.

Clones were read by immunoSEQ multiplex PCR, and TCRdb kept only the in-frame ones, dropping some. The sample records about 8,500 clones, over 75% being singletons. As concerns this clone: Its specificity is not known.

The data also belong to a second study, concerning regulatory T cells. This second report adds: Primers: 52 TRBV forward and 13 TRBJ reverse. Skewed V and J usage and few unique V-J pairs marked patient repertoires, most in Tregs.

This TCR was recovered from a human donor in good health. What was sequenced was CD8+ T cells sorted from blood.

CDR3 nucleotide sequence: TGTGCCAGCAGTTTATCCGGAACTAGCGGCAGGAACAATGAGCAGTTCTTC. Translation gives CASSLSGTSGRNNEQFF. The chain uses TRBV27 and TRBJ2-1, with TRBD2 matching over 8 bases. Germline lookup yields CDR1 MNHEY and CDR2 SMNVEV (reference sequence). This CDR3 is 17 amino acids long. With V trimmed by 0 bases and J by 5 bases, 9 bases remained unmatched.